These T cell receptor beta chains were read from a single sample in a study of blood T cell repertoires in COVID-19. Sequencing was performed with immunoSEQ multiplex PCR; in TCRdb, only in-frame clones are kept and a portion is missing. The profile covers approximately 270,000 clones, with more than 65% appearing a single time and around 16% taken by the ten largest. Input material: peripheral blood. These receptors were taken from a person aged 65-85 years with COVID-19, enrolled during active disease. The CDR3 runs from the conserved cysteine through the conserved F or W. The D gene is left open where the match is weak. Only part of the rows carry a size: once, few, many, or a class if the clone is expanded.

v_call	j_call	clone_size	d_call	cdr3_nt	cdr3_aa
TRBV25-1	TRBJ2-5	-	TRBD1	TGTGCCAGCAGTGAATCGAGGGGGTGGGGACAGGGGGAAGAGACCCAGTACTTC	CASSESRGWGQGEETQYF
TRBV19	TRBJ1-4	-	-	TGTGCCAGTAGTGCTGCGGATGAAAAACTGTTTTTT	CASSAADEKLFF
TRBV28	TRBJ1-1	-	TRBD1	TGTGCCAGCAGTTCCAGGCAGGGGGAACCAGGCACTGAAGCTTTCTTT	CASSSRQGEPGTEAFF
TRBV2	TRBJ1-2	-	-	TGTGCCAGCATAGTTGCAGGATATGGCTACACCTTC	CASIVAGYGYTF
TRBV7-2	TRBJ1-6	-	-	TGTGCCAGCAGCTTACGCGGAGGCTCCTATAATTCACCCCTCCACTTT	CASSLRGGSYNSPLHF
TRBV6-2/TRBV6-3	TRBJ2-2	-	TRBD2	TGTGCCAGCAGTTACGATCCCCTCACTAGCGGGAGCACCGGGGAGCTGTTTTTT	CASSYDPLTSGSTGELFF
TRBV6-4	TRBJ2-7	-	-	TGTGCCAGCAGTCCCCTCTACGAGCAGTACTTC	CASSPLYEQYF
TRBV11-3	TRBJ2-7	-	-	TGTGCCAGCAGCTTATTCCGGAGGGGCTACGAGCAGTACTTC	CASSLFRRGYEQYF
TRBV7-8	TRBJ1-6	few	-	TGTGCCAGCAGCTTAGACTGGGCCCTTAATTCACCCCTCCACTTT	CASSLDWALNSPLHF
TRBV2	TRBJ1-5	-	TRBD1	TGTGCCAGCAGGGGACAGCTAAGGAGCAATCAGCCCCAGCATTTT	CASRGQLRSNQPQHF
TRBV28	TRBJ2-7	once	-	TGTGCCAGCAGGCCCCCGCTTAGGGGCTACGAGCAGTACTTC	CASRPPLRGYEQYF
TRBV7-8	TRBJ2-3	-	TRBD2	TGTGCCAGCAGCTGGACTAGAGGTAACGCAGATACGCAGTATTTT	CASSWTRGNADTQYF
TRBV11-2	TRBJ2-1	-	-	TGTGCCAGCAGCTTAGATCGACAGAGCGAGCAGTTCTTC	CASSLDRQSEQFF
TRBV6-5	TRBJ1-2	-	-	TGTGCCAGCAGTTACTCGAGAATTAATGGCTACACCTTC	CASSYSRINGYTF
TRBV12-5	TRBJ2-2	few	TRBD1	TGTGCTAGTGGCAGGCGCGGACAGGGGGCTGCCGGCGGGGAGCTGTTTTTT	CASGRRGQGAAGGELFF
TRBV6-5	TRBJ1-2	-	-	TGTGCCAGCAGCAGGACAGACTATGGCTACACCTTC	CASSRTDYGYTF
TRBV5-4	TRBJ2-2	-	-	TGTGCCAGCAGCTTGCAGGGCGCGAACACCGGGGAGCTGTTTTTT	CASSLQGANTGELFF
TRBV7-2	TRBJ2-2	-	TRBD2	TGTGCCAGCAGCCCCGTCCGGGGGGGGAACACCGGGGAGCTGTTTTTT	CASSPVRGGNTGELFF
TRBV10-1	TRBJ2-7	few	-	TGCGCCAGCAGGTGCCTAGGGGGGGACTCCTACGAGCAGTACTTC	CASRCLGGDSYEQYF
TRBV18	TRBJ2-7	-	-	TGTGCCAGCTCACCACCCGACGGAGGGAACTACGAGCAGTACTTC	CASSPPDGGNYEQYF
TRBV4-2	TRBJ1-5	-	-	TGTGCCAGCAGCCAAAACTTGGACAACACAGGACAGCCCCAGCATTTT	CASSQNLDNTGQPQHF
TRBV27	TRBJ2-7	-	-	TGTGCCAGCAGTTTATCGGGGCTAGCGCCTTACGAGCAGTACTTC	CASSLSGLAPYEQYF